The clone carrying this T cell receptor (beta chain) was counted a few times. Its antigen is unidentified. The use of a sample-barcoded 5' primer and a J-beta primer mix characterized a second PCR of about 7 to 12 cycles. TCRdb re-analysed the 5' RACE reads in MiXCR, keeping a single row per CDR3 protein. The sample carries 800,000 to 950,000 distinct CDR3 sequences, under 35% recorded once. The sample is drawn from a study of blood T cells in healthy people across ages. The germline CDR1 and CDR2 sequences are ENHRY and SYGVKD. Trimming took 4 bases from V and 7 from J, leaving 11 bases between them. The CDR3 runs 13 residues. Study-wide points: When one million T cells were used, diversity estimates were thought to be underestimates.

These data also formed part of another study, on T cells of mothers and their children. From that report: With unrelated pairs as the comparison, related mother-child pairs had a slightly higher overlap that was not significant.

Sequencing was performed on blood. This TCR was recovered from a woman aged 40 to 50 in good health. The genes are TRBV10-3 and TRBJ2-1; TRBD2 is a possible D gene (5 bases). CDR3 protein: CAISGETANEQFF. CDR3 DNA sequence: TGTGCCATCAGTGGGGAGACGGCGAATGAGCAGTTCTTC.